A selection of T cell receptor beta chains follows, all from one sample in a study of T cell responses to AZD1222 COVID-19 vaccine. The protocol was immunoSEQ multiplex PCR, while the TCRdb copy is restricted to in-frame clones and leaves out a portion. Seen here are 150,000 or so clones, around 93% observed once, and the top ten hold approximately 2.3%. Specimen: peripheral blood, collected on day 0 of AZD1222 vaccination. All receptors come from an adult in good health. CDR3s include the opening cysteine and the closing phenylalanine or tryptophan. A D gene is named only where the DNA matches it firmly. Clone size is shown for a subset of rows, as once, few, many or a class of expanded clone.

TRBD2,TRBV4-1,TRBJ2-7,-,CASSQGLAGVGEQYF,TGCGCCAGCAGCCAAGGACTAGCGGGAGTGGGTGAGCAGTACTTC
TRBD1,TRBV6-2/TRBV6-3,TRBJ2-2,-,CASSPGQGLTGELFF,TGTGCCAGCAGTCCGGGACAGGGACTCACCGGGGAGCTGTTTTTT
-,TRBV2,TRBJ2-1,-,CASSDPGSSYNEQFF,TGTGCCAGCAGTGATCCGGGGAGCTCCTACAATGAGCAGTTCTTC
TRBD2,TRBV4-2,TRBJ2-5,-,CASSQESSGGRKTQYF,TGTGCCAGCAGCCAAGAATCTAGCGGGGGGAGGAAGACCCAGTACTTC
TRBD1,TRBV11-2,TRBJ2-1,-,CASRNRGRPNEQFF,TGTGCCAGCAGGAACAGGGGGCGCCCCAATGAGCAGTTCTTC
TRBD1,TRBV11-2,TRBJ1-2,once,CASSLDRAYGYTF,TGTGCCAGCAGCTTGGACAGGGCATATGGCTACACCTTC
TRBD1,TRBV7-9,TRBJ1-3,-,CASSLSEGASGNTIYF,TGTGCCAGCAGCTTATCGGAGGGGGCTTCTGGAAACACCATATATTTT
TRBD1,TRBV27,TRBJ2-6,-,CASSSGQGGVGANVLTF,TGTGCCAGCAGTTCAGGACAGGGGGGGGTCGGGGCCAACGTCCTGACTTTC
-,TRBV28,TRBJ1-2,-,CAAITGTGIGYTF,TGTGCCGCCATCACGGGAACAGGGATAGGCTACACCTTC
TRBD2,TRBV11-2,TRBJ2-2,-,CASSLAGGAAGELFF,TGTGCCAGCAGCTTGGCGGGGGGGGCGGCCGGGGAGCTGTTTTTT
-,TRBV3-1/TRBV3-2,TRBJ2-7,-,CASSQGWGSYEQYF,TGTGCCAGCAGCCAAGGGTGGGGGTCCTACGAGCAGTACTTC
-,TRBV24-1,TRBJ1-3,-,CATSDGGERGGNTIYF,TGTGCCACCAGTGATGGGGGAGAAAGGGGTGGAAACACCATATATTTT
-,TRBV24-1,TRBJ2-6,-,CATSDSRTGANVLTF,TGTGCCACCAGTGATTCGAGGACTGGGGCCAACGTCCTGACTTTC
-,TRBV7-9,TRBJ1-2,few,CASSLTGEDYGYTF,TGTGCCAGCAGCTTAACCGGGGAGGACTATGGCTACACCTTC
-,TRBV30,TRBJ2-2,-,CAWTLRGPGELFF,TGTGCCTGGACCCTACGGGGGCCCGGGGAGCTGTTTTTT
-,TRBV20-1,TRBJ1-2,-,CSASVRIGPRAKGYTF,TGCAGTGCTAGTGTCCGAATAGGACCCCGAGCTAAGGGCTACACCTTC
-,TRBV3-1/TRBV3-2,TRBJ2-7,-,CASSQELTTGSEQYF,TGTGCCAGCAGCCAAGAATTAACAACGGGGTCCGAGCAGTACTTC
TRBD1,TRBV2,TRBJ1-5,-,CASKQGAVQPQHF,TGTGCCAGCAAACAGGGGGCGGTTCAGCCCCAGCATTTT
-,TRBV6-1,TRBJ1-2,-,CASSDPSGSLRGYTF,TGTGCCAGCAGTGACCCCTCCGGGTCCTTGAGGGGCTACACCTTC
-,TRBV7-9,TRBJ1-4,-,CASSLSQRGNEKLFF,TGTGCCAGCAGCTTATCCCAGAGGGGGAATGAAAAACTGTTTTTT
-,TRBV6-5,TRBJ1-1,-,CASRKGRMGTEAFF,TGTGCCAGCAGGAAAGGACGGATGGGGACTGAAGCTTTCTTT
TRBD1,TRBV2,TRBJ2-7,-,CASRAKTGTAISYEQYF,TGTGCCAGCAGAGCTAAAACCGGGACAGCTATCTCCTACGAGCAGTACTTC
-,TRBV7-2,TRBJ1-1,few,CASSSPVTREAFF,TGTGCCAGCAGCTCCCCGGTCACCAGAGAGGCTTTCTTT
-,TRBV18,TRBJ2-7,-,CASSPLTGSYEQYF,TGTGCCAGCTCACCGTTAACAGGGTCCTACGAGCAGTACTTC
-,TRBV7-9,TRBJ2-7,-,CASSHPDSRYEQYF,TGTGCCAGCAGCCACCCGGACAGTCGGTACGAGCAGTACTTC
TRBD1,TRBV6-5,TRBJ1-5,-,CASRVTGGNQPQHF,TGTGCCAGCAGGGTGACAGGGGGAAATCAGCCCCAGCATTTT
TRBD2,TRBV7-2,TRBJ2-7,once,CASSFAPTGLAGVGEQYF,TGTGCCAGCAGCTTCGCTCCTACGGGACTAGCGGGGGTTGGGGAGCAGTACTTC
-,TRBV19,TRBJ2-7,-,CASSRTGGASYEQYF,TGTGCCAGTAGCAGAACGGGGGGCGCTTCCTACGAGCAGTACTTC
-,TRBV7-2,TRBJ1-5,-,CASSFGISINQPQHF,TGTGCCAGCAGCTTCGGCATTTCTATCAATCAGCCCCAGCATTTT
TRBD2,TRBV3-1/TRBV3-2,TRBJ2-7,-,CASSLGTSGFSSSYEQYF,TGTGCCAGCAGCCTGGGGACTAGCGGTTTTTCAAGCTCCTACGAGCAGTACTTC
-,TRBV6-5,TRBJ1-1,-,CASSRGNLEAFF,TGTGCCAGCAGCCGGGGGAACCTTGAAGCTTTCTTT
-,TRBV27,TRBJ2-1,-,CASSLAGFPYNEQFF,TGTGCCAGCAGTTTAGCGGGGTTCCCCTACAATGAGCAGTTCTTC
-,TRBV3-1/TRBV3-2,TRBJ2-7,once,CASSLGSGEQYF,TGTGCCAGCAGCCTTGGGTCTGGAGAGCAGTACTTC
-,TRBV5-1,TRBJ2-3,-,CASSFTERMDTQYF,TGCGCCAGCAGCTTCACGGAGAGAATGGATACGCAGTATTTT
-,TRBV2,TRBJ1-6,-,CANLLDGGFNSPLHF,TGTGCCAACCTACTAGACGGGGGATTCAATTCACCCCTCCACTTT
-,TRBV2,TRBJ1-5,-,CASTVDSQPQHF,TGTGCCAGCACCGTGGACTCACAGCCCCAGCATTTT
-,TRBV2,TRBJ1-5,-,CASSEGGGQPQHF,TGTGCCAGCAGTGAGGGTGGAGGACAGCCCCAGCATTTT
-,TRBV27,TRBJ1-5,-,CASSLGSSNQPQHF,TGTGCCAGCAGTTTAGGGTCTAGCAATCAGCCCCAGCATTTT
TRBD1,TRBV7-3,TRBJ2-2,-,CASSLSRTGGTGELFF,TGTGCCAGCAGCTTATCGAGGACAGGAGGCACCGGGGAGCTGTTTTTT
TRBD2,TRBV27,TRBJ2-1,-,CASSLLGTSGIFYNEQFF,TGTGCCAGCAGTTTATTAGGGACTAGCGGGATATTTTACAATGAGCAGTTCTTC
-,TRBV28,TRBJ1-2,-,CASTLNRVGGYTF,TGTGCCAGCACCTTAAACAGGGTTGGTGGCTACACCTTC
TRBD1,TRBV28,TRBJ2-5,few,CASSPSGQGTETQYF,TGTGCCAGCAGTCCCTCCGGACAGGGGACGGAGACCCAGTACTTC
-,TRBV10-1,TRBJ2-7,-,CASSSPGQSSYEQYF,TGCGCCAGCAGTTCACCGGGACAAAGCTCCTACGAGCAGTACTTC
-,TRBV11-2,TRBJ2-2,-,CASSTQETTGELFF,TGTGCCAGCAGCACACAGGAGACTACCGGGGAGCTGTTTTTT